What follows are 3 T cell receptor beta chains derived from one specimen sequenced in a study of blood T cell repertoires in COVID-19. Produced via immunoSEQ multiplex PCR; TCRdb's table is partial and in-frame only. The repertoire holds 250,000 to 350,000 clones, with approximately 84% as singletons. The sample was peripheral blood. The receptor source for this set is a person aged 70 to 80 with COVID-19, enrolled during active disease.

The chain is built from TRBV5-1 and TRBJ1-2; D is possibly TRBD1 (5 bases). The CDR3 totals 13 residues. Germline V gene data show CDR1 as SGHRS and CDR2 as YFSETQ. V dropped 3 bases and J dropped 4 bases, with 10 bases sitting between them. CDR3 nucleotides: TGCGCCAGCAGCTCGACAGTCGTCTATGGCTACACCTTC. The encoded protein is CASSSTVVYGYTF.

This chain uses TRBV24-1 with TRBJ1-2; maybe TRBD1 (6 bases). Germline loops: CDR1 KGHDR, CDR2 SFDVKD. Trimming removed 4 bases from V and 5 bases from J, with 7 bases in between. The CDR3 has 12 residues. The CDR3 reads CATSEDSYGYTF. In DNA, the CDR3 is TGTGCCACCAGTGAGGACAGTTATGGCTACACCTTC.

The chain links TRBV11-2 to TRBJ2-1; D is undetermined. Germline loops: CDR1 SGHAT, CDR2 FQNNGV. V lost 2 bases to trimming and J lost 3 bases, with 8 bases between them. The CDR3 is 14 residues long. The CDR3 DNA reads as TGTGCCAGCAGCTTAACTGGCGGCTACAATGAGCAGTTCTTC. This encodes CASSLTGGYNEQFF.